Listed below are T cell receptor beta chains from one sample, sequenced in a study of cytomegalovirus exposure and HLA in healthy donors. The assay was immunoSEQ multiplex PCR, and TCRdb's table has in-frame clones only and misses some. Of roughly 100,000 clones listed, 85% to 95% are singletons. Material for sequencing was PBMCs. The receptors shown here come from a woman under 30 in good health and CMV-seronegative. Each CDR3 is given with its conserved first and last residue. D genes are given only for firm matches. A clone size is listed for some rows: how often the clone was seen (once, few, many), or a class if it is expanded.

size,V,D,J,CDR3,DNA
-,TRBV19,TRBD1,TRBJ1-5,CASSIGQAAGQPQHF,TGTGCCAGTAGTATTGGACAGGCGGCGGGACAGCCCCAGCATTTT
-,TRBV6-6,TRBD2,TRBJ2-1,CASEAAGGLREQFF,TGTGCCAGCGAAGCGGCGGGGGGGCTCCGTGAGCAGTTCTTC
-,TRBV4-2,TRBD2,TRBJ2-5,CASSQASGVGGETQYF,TGTGCCAGCAGCCAAGCTAGCGGGGTAGGGGGGGAGACCCAGTACTTC
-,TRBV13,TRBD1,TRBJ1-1,CASSSNTDRGTEAFF,TGTGCCAGCAGCTCAAATACCGACAGGGGCACTGAAGCTTTCTTT
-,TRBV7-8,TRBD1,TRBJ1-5,CASSSGTGVDQPQHF,TGTGCCAGCAGTTCCGGGACAGGGGTGGATCAGCCCCAGCATTTT
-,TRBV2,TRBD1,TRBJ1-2,CASSAGGDYGYTF,TGTGCCAGCAGCGCAGGGGGCGACTATGGCTACACCTTC
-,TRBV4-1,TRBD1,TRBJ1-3,CASSRTGGPGNTIYF,TGCGCCAGCAGCCGAACAGGGGGGCCTGGAAACACCATATATTTT
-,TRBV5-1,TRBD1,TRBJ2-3,CASSWTGESTDTQYF,TGCGCCAGCAGCTGGACAGGGGAGAGTACAGATACGCAGTATTTT
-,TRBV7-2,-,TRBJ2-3,CASSLGVASGTDTQYF,TGTGCCAGCAGCTTAGGGGTGGCTAGCGGCACAGATACGCAGTATTTT
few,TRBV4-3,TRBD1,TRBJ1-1,CASSRGQGAEAFF,TGCGCCAGCAGCCGGGGACAGGGGGCTGAAGCTTTCTTT
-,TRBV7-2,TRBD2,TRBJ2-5,CASSTRTSEQETQYF,TGTGCCAGCAGCACCCGGACTAGCGAGCAAGAGACCCAGTACTTC
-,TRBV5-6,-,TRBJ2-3,CASSPLTSTDTQYF,TGTGCCAGCAGCCCCTTGACTAGCACAGATACGCAGTATTTT
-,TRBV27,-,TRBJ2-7,CASSPQAYLSSYEQYF,TGTGCCAGCAGTCCTCAGGCCTACCTCAGCTCCTACGAGCAGTACTTC
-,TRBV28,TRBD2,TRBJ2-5,CASSSIPRGLAGVWETQYF,TGTGCCAGCAGTTCAATACCACGGGGACTAGCGGGAGTTTGGGAGACCCAGTACTTC
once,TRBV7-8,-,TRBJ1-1,CASSSLGGGAEAFF,TGTGCCAGCAGCTCGTTAGGCGGCGGGGCGGAAGCTTTCTTT
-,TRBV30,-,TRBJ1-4,CAWSAGSEKLFF,TGTGCCTGGAGTGCAGGGTCTGAAAAACTGTTTTTT
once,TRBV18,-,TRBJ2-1,CASSPLPTAYNEQFF,TGTGCCAGCTCACCGTTGCCAACGGCCTACAATGAGCAGTTCTTC
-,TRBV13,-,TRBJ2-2,CASSTRELPEAGELFF,TGTGCCAGCAGCACGAGAGAACTACCGGAGGCCGGGGAGCTGTTTTTT
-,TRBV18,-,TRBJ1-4,CASSPFSRDRGEKLFF,TGTGCCAGCTCACCATTCTCCCGGGATCGTGGTGAAAAACTGTTTTTT
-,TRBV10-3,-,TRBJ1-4,CAIKAQGTNEKLFF,TGTGCCATCAAGGCGCAGGGGACTAATGAAAAACTGTTTTTT
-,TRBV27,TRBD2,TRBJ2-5,CASSFQTGTSGREETQYF,TGTGCCAGCAGTTTCCAGACGGGGACTAGCGGGAGGGAAGAGACCCAGTACTTC
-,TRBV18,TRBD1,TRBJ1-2,CASSPPQGAFYGYTF,TGTGCCAGCTCACCACCTCAGGGGGCATTTTATGGCTACACCTTC
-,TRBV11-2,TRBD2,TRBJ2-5,CASSLGSSGGTGFGTQYF,TGTGCCAGCAGCTTAGGGTCTAGCGGGGGGACGGGTTTTGGGACCCAGTACTTC
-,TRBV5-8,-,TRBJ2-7,CASSWGGREYEQYF,TGTGCCAGCAGCTGGGGGGGCAGGGAATACGAGCAGTACTTC
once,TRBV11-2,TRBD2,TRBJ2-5,CASSLGYTGGDQETQYF,TGTGCCAGCAGCTTAGGATATACGGGGGGGGATCAAGAGACCCAGTACTTC
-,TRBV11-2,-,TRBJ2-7,CASSLLRPEGWEQYF,TGTGCCAGCAGCTTGCTAAGGCCGGAGGGTTGGGAGCAGTACTTC
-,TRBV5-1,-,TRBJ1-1,CASSLAIGESEAFF,TGCGCCAGCAGCTTGGCGATAGGGGAATCTGAAGCTTTCTTT
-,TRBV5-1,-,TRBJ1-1,CASSLVSSDTEAFF,TGCGCCAGCAGCTTAGTCTCGTCGGACACTGAAGCTTTCTTT
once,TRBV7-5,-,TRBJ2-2,CARSPGLADTGELFF,TGTGCCAGAAGCCCGGGACTAGCGGACACCGGGGAGCTGTTTTTT
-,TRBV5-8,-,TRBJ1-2,CASSLVGGANYGYTF,TGTGCCAGCAGCTTGGTTGGCGGAGCTAACTATGGCTACACCTTC
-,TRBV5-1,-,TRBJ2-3,CASSPGQHAGTDTQYF,TGCGCCAGCAGCCCCGGACAGCACGCCGGGACAGATACGCAGTATTTT
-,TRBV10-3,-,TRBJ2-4,CAISDPGGKGDIQYF,TGTGCCATCAGTGACCCGGGTGGCAAAGGAGACATTCAGTACTTC
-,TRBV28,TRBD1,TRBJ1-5,CASSPDRGRGQPQHF,TGTGCCAGCAGCCCCGACAGGGGGCGGGGTCAGCCCCAGCATTTT
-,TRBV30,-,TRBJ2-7,CAWNRGTGYEQYF,TGTGCCTGGAACCGTGGCACGGGATACGAGCAGTACTTC
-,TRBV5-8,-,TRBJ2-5,CASTRGGALETQYF,TGTGCCAGCACCCGAGGGGGGGCTCTGGAGACCCAGTACTTC
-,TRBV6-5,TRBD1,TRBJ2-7,CASGASTGNEQYF,TGTGCCAGCGGTGCCTCGACAGGGAACGAGCAGTACTTC
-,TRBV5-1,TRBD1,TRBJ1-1,CASSLRQGVRDTEAFF,TGCGCCAGCAGTCTGAGACAGGGGGTTCGGGACACTGAAGCTTTCTTT
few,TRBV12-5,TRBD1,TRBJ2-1,CASGDGQGQGREQFF,TGTGCTAGTGGGGACGGACAGGGCCAAGGAAGGGAGCAGTTCTTC
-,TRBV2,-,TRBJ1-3,CASRDGVAGNTIYF,TGTGCCAGCAGAGACGGGGTCGCTGGAAACACCATATATTTT
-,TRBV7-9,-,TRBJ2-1,CASSLNRPSGEQFF,TGTGCCAGCAGCTTAAATCGGCCCTCCGGGGAGCAGTTCTTC
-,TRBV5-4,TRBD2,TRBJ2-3,CASSHGGLAGAADTQYF,TGTGCCAGCAGCCATGGTGGCCTAGCGGGAGCGGCAGATACGCAGTATTTT
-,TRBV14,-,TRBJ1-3,CASSQARNTIYF,TGTGCCAGCAGCCAAGCCAGAAACACCATATATTTT
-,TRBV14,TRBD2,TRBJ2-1,CASSPRGAGGYNEQFF,TGTGCCAGCAGCCCCCGCGGGGCGGGAGGGTACAATGAGCAGTTCTTC
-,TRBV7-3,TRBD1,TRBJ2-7,CASSAGQGPYEQYF,TGTGCCAGCAGCGCTGGACAGGGGCCCTACGAGCAGTACTTC
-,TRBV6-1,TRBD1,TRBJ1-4,CASSEREGRGQEKLFF,TGTGCCAGCAGTGAACGGGAAGGCAGGGGGCAGGAAAAACTGTTTTTT
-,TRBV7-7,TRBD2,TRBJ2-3,CASSFGGGGAGDTQYF,TGTGCTAGCAGCTTTGGGGGCGGGGGGGCCGGAGATACGCAGTATTTT
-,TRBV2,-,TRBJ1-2,CASSVSGTYEGYTF,TGTGCCAGCAGTGTCTCCGGGACTTACGAGGGCTACACCTTC
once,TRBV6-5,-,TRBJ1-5,CASSSRDQPQHF,TGTGCCAGCAGTTCCCGTGATCAGCCCCAGCATTTT